This paragraph reports one T cell receptor beta chain. Its antigen is as yet unknown. Only healthy Caucasians were included as donors. The data derive from a study of identical twins. MiXCR, run by TCRdb on the 5' RACE reads, gives a single entry per CDR3 protein. The table lists 1.5 million to 2 million distinct CDR3 sequences, less than 40% of them singletons. CDR3 size: 14 residues. Germline-derived CDR1 and CDR2 are MNHEY and SMNVEV (reference sequence). V gave up 2 bases and J gave up 7 bases, with 13 bases separating them. Whole-study findings and limits: Out-of-frame TCR alpha sharing observed in monozygotic twins exceeded model estimates. Invariant MAIT and iNKT cells are populations that could partly confound zero-insertion analyses. Cord blood's abundant beta clonotypes had fewer insertions, unlike memory repertoires.

V and J are TRBV27 and TRBJ2-3, with D tentatively TRBD2 (7 bases). The sequenced material came from cord blood. The TCR sequence derives from a newborn girl in good health. Here the CDR3 DNA reads TGTGCCAGCAGTTTAGGCAGGGGAGGGAATACGCAGTATTTT. It encodes CASSLGRGGNTQYF.